Following are 27 T cell receptor beta chains from one sample sequenced in a study of control samples from healthy donors and cancer patients. Generated by immunoSEQ multiplex PCR, the TCRdb table keeps only in-frame clones and is missing some. Of 150,000 to 200,000 clones in the sample, about 90% were seen once. The specimen sequenced was blood. The receptors shown here come from a man under 40 in good health.

J is TRBJ2-2 and V is TRBV4-3; no clear D gene. The CDR3 totals 16 residues. Germline CDR1 reads LGHNA; CDR2 reads YSLEER. Trimming took 1 base from V and 5 from J, leaving 14 bases between them. The CDR3 protein is CASSQGMGVTTGELFF. DNA of the CDR3: TGCGCCAGCAGCCAAGGAATGGGTGTCACGACCGGGGAGCTGTTTTTT.

The V call is TRBV7-8, the J call TRBJ1-2, with TRBD1 identical over 7 bases. The CDR3 has 13 amino acids. Germline CDR1 reads SGHVS; CDR2 reads FQNEAQ. J was trimmed by 7 bases and V by 4 bases; bases with no gene match: 6. In DNA, the CDR3 is TGTGCCAGCAGCTCTCGGACAGGATCTGGCTACACCTTC. It yields the protein CASSSRTGSGYTF.

V usage is TRBV6-1 and J usage is TRBJ2-5; D not certain. The V end lost 2 bases, the J end lost 3 bases, and 7 bases lay between the germline ends. This CDR3 region has 13 residues. Germline V CDR1 and CDR2: MNHNS, SASEGT. CDR3 sequence reads: CASSEREEETQYF. CDR3 nucleotides: TGTGCCAGCAGTGAAAGGGAAGAAGAGACCCAGTACTTC.

V usage is TRBV2 and J usage is TRBJ2-1; possible D gene TRBD2, 7 bases. CDR3 length: 13 amino acids. V was shortened by 7 bases and J by 7 bases, with 14 bases between the two germline ends. Germline-derived CDR1 and CDR2 are SNHLY and FYNNEI. The CDR3 sequence is CASKGGGLNEQFF. The CDR3 DNA sequence: TGTGCCAGCAAGGGGGGGGGCTTGAATGAGCAGTTCTTC.

The chain couples TRBV30 to TRBJ2-3; D might be TRBD1 or TRBD2, each matching 5 bases. The CDR3 contains 14 residues. Looked up from germline, CDR1 is GTSNPN and CDR2 is SVGIG (reference sequence). V lost 2 bases and J lost 10, with 19 bases in between. DNA for the CDR3: TGTGCCTGGAGTATCGGGACCGACCTATCCCCGCAGTATTTT. Translated: CAWSIGTDLSPQYF.

This chain uses TRBV19 with TRBJ2-7; no definite D call. The CDR3 is 13 residues long. Germline V gives CDR1 LNHDA, CDR2 SQIVND (reference sequence). Trimming shortened V by 3 bases and J by 2 bases, and 8 bases separated the two germline ends. The CDR3 loop reads CASSIGSAYEQYF. The CDR3 DNA follows: TGTGCCAGTAGTATTGGCAGCGCCTACGAGCAGTACTTC.

CDR3 coding DNA: TGTGCCAGCAGCGGAATTAGCGGGAGCTCCTACGAGCAGTACTTC. Translation: CASSGISGSSYEQYF. The gene calls are TRBV5-4 and TRBJ2-7; 9 nucleotides agree with TRBD2. CDR1 is SGHNT and CDR2 is YYREEE in the germline V gene (reference sequence). CDR3 length: 15 amino acids. Trimming took 4 bases from V and 0 from J; bases not matched to a gene: 5. Using reference TRBV5-4 and TRBJ2-7 for the parts outside the CDR3, the full variable domain is ETGVTQSPTHLIKTRGQQVTLRCSSQSGHNTVSWYQQALGQGPQFIFQYYREEENGRGNFPPRFSGLQFPNYSSELNVNALELDDSALYLCASSGISGSSYEQYFGPGTRLTVT.

This chain links TRBV27 with TRBJ2-5, with 8 bases that match TRBD2. The germline V gene has CDR1 MNHEY and CDR2 SMNVEV (reference sequence). V dropped 6 bases and J dropped 1; count of bases not matched to a gene: 7. This CDR3 is 15 amino acids long. The CDR3 protein is CASSWRGVRQETQYF. DNA for the CDR3: TGTGCCAGCAGCTGGCGGGGGGTCCGCCAAGAGACCCAGTACTTC.

The CDR3 loop reads CASSLEGTSTRETQYF. DNA of the CDR3: TGTGCCAGCAGCTTAGAGGGGACTAGCACTCGGGAGACCCAGTACTTC. The chain joins TRBV7-9 to TRBJ2-5, with 9 bases matching TRBD2. V lost 1 base, J lost 5 bases, and 8 bases stayed unmatched. Germline CDR1 is SEHNR and CDR2 is FQNEAQ (reference sequence). The CDR3 is made up of 16 amino acids.

The chain uses TRBV9 and TRBJ2-5; D is uncertain. Per germline, CDR1 SGDLS and CDR2 YYNGEE. The CDR3 spans 13 residues. The V gene lost 1 base and the J gene lost 2 bases, with 6 bases spanning the gap. CDR3 sequence: CASSVSSQETQYF. The CDR3 bases are TGTGCCAGCAGCGTAAGTAGTCAAGAGACCCAGTACTTC.

The chain is built from TRBV6-2 or TRBV6-3 and TRBJ2-5; the match to TRBD1 covers 7 bases. J was trimmed by 2 bases and V by 5 bases; bases with no gene match: 2. CDR1 is MNHEY, CDR2 SVGEGT, per germline. This CDR3 comprises 13 residues. CDR3 bases: TGTGCCAGCAGTCCACAGGGGCAAGAGACCCAGTACTTC. Its protein is CASSPQGQETQYF.

The chain employs TRBV5-8 and TRBJ2-2; 7 nucleotides align to TRBD1. V lost 5 bases and J lost 5; bases outside the gene matches: 12. This CDR3 region has 16 residues. Germline CDR1 and CDR2: SGHTS and YDEGEE. The CDR3 DNA follows: TGTGCCAGCAGTCCGTCCGACAGGGCAGGGACCGGGGAGCTGTTTTTT. Its protein product is CASSPSDRAGTGELFF.

V gene TRBV18 combines with J gene TRBJ1-5; tentative D call: TRBD1 (5 bases). Germline values: CDR1 KGHSH, CDR2 LQKENI. V lost 2 bases and J lost 1, with 9 bases in between. The CDR3 length is 15 residues. As DNA, the CDR3 is TGTGCCAGCTCACCAGCACCAGGGAGCAATCAGCCCCAGCATTTT. Encoded protein: CASSPAPGSNQPQHF.

The chain links TRBV5-1 to TRBJ2-5; D perhaps matches TRBD1 (6 bases). With 5 bases removed from V and 2 bases from J, the gap between germline ends came to 13 bases. The length of the CDR3 is 14 residues. Germline V gene lookup returns CDR1 SGHRS and CDR2 YFSETQ. The CDR3 loop reads CASSPGTIQETQYF. The DNA for the CDR3 is TGCGCCAGCAGTCCCGGGACAATTCAAGAGACCCAGTACTTC. The full variable domain, completed using reference TRBV5-1 and TRBJ2-5, is KAGVTQTPRYLIKTRGQQVTLSCSPISGHRSVSWYQQTPGQGLQFLFEYFSETQRNKGNFPGRFSGRQFSNSRSEMNVSTLELGDSALYLCASSPGTIQETQYFGPGTRLLVL.

As to this clone: Its ends do not fully match the called genes, so a read error is possible. This rearrangement joins TRBV7-9 to TRBJ2-2; 7 nucleotides align to TRBD2. The CDR3 loop spans 15 amino acids. Germline V gene lookup returns CDR1 SEHNR and CDR2 FQNEAQ (reference sequence). CDR3 DNA: TGTGCCAGCAGTTTAGCGGGTTTCAACACCGGGGAGCTGTTTTTT. Amino acids: CASSLAGFNTGELFF.

This rearrangement joins TRBV9 to TRBJ1-3; D is ambiguous. The CDR3 has 15 amino acids. Germline lookup yields CDR1 SGDLS and CDR2 YYNGEE. V dropped 0 bases and J dropped 2 bases, with 9 bases sitting between them. The DNA for the CDR3 is TGTGCCAGCAGCGTAGAGGTGACACCTGGAAACACCATATATTTT. Encoded protein: CASSVEVTPGNTIYF.

The chain has TRBV29-1 and TRBJ1-1; no clear D gene. Between the trimmed V and J ends, which lost 4 bases and 1 base, there was a span of 10 bases. The CDR3 is 13 residues long. The V gene's germline CDR1 is SQVTM and CDR2 ANQGSEA. CDR3 coding DNA: TGCAGCGTTGTCCGGCAAACGAACACTGAAGCTTTCTTT. This codes for CSVVRQTNTEAFF.

This chain connects TRBV2 to TRBJ1-4; D unresolved. V was cut by 5 bases and J by 4 bases, with 20 bases left in between. The CDR3 has 17 amino acids. In germline, CDR1 is SNHLY, CDR2 FYNNEI. In DNA form, the CDR3 reads TGTGCCAGCAGTATGGGCGGAGCGGGCGGCCGTAATGAAAAACTGTTTTTT. Its translation: CASSMGGAGGRNEKLFF.

The rearrangement joins TRBV18 to TRBJ2-3; 10 positions agree with TRBD1. The junction had 11 bases not matched to a gene; V was cut back by 2 bases and J by 6 bases. This CDR3 is 17 amino acids long. The germline V gene has CDR1 KGHSH and CDR2 LQKENI. CDR3 bases: TGTGCCAGCTCACCAGTTATGGGACAGGGGATTTCGGATACGCAGTATTTT. Its protein is CASSPVMGQGISDTQYF. Using reference TRBV18 and TRBJ2-3 for the parts outside the CDR3, the full variable domain is NAGVMQNPRHLVRRRGQEARLRCSPMKGHSHVYWYRQLPEEGLKFMVYLQKENIIDESGMPKERFSAEFPKEGPSILRIQQVVRGDSAAYFCASSPVMGQGISDTQYFGPGTRLTVL.

This clone was seen just once. The chain links TRBV5-6 to TRBJ1-4, with D tentatively TRBD1 (6 bases). The CDR3 is 14 amino acids. The germline V gene has CDR1 SGHDT and CDR2 YYEEEE. V dropped 2 bases and J dropped 7 bases, with 12 bases sitting between them. In DNA form, the CDR3 reads TGTGCCAGCAGCTTAACAGGGAAAGGTGAAAAACTGTTTTTT. Its translation: CASSLTGKGEKLFF.

The chain employs TRBV5-4 and TRBJ1-2, with 10 positions matching TRBD1. This CDR3 is built from 16 residues. CDR1 and CDR2 (germline): SGHNT, YYREEE (reference sequence). V lost 4 bases, J lost 3 bases, and 9 bases stayed unmatched. The CDR3 region is CASSPRTGGAHYGYTF. CDR3 DNA sequence: TGTGCCAGCAGCCCTCGGACAGGGGGGGCACACTATGGCTACACCTTC. Together with reference TRBV5-4 and TRBJ1-2, the CDR3 gives the full variable domain: ETGVTQSPTHLIKTRGQQVTLRCSSQSGHNTVSWYQQALGQGPQFIFQYYREEENGRGNFPPRFSGLQFPNYSSELNVNALELDDSALYLCASSPRTGGAHYGYTFGSGTRLTVV.

This rearrangement joins TRBV11-3 to TRBJ1-1, with D tentatively TRBD1 (5 bases). Trimming cost V 1 base and J 3 bases, with 9 bases left between them. The CDR3 sequence is 14 residues long. CDR1 SGHNT and CDR2 YENEEA come from the germline V gene. CDR3 coding DNA: TGTGCCAGCAGCTTAGGAGGGGTGGACACTGAAGCTTTCTTT. Encoded protein: CASSLGGVDTEAFF.

J is TRBJ2-1 and V is TRBV25-1, with 9 bases fitting TRBD1. Germline CDR1 and CDR2: MGHDK and SYGVNS. V shed 7 bases, J shed 5 bases, and the junction held 12 bases outside the gene matches. The CDR3 has 16 amino acids. CDR3 amino acids: CASKLTGTGINNEQFF. CDR3 in DNA: TGTGCCAGCAAATTGACCGGGACAGGGATTAACAATGAGCAGTTCTTC.

This clone is a singleton in its sample. The chain joins TRBV14 to TRBJ2-1, with unresolved D. Germline V gene lookup returns CDR1 SGHDN and CDR2 FVKESK. The germline V and J ends were trimmed by 2 bases and 2 bases, with 19 bases remaining between them. The CDR3 contains 18 residues. The chain's CDR3 is CASSQRRLRRTTYNEQFF. The CDR3 coding sequence is TGTGCCAGCAGCCAACGCCGTTTACGACGGACCACCTACAATGAGCAGTTCTTC.

This clone was observed a single time. The V call is TRBV18, the J call TRBJ1-1, with D perhaps matching TRBD1 (5 bases). The CDR3 sequence is 16 residues long. Trimming removed 3 bases at V and 0 bases at J, with 14 bases between. Germline loops: CDR1 KGHSH, CDR2 LQKENI. CDR3 in DNA: TGTGCCAGCTCACCTGAGGCTAGGGGTTTGAACACTGAAGCTTTCTTT. Translating it yields CASSPEARGLNTEAFF.

This clone was picked up one time. The chain employs TRBV18 and TRBJ1-1; D gene unclear. The CDR3 runs to 16 residues. CDR1 KGHSH and CDR2 LQKENI come from the germline V gene. V gave up 3 bases and J gave up 1 base, with 15 bases separating them. Here the CDR3 reads CASSPRGLGQNTEAFF. The CDR3 DNA follows: TGTGCCAGCTCACCGCGAGGACTGGGCCAGAACACTGAAGCTTTCTTT.

Note on this clone: Relative to the germline gene, one junction end is altered; a read error may explain this. The rearrangement links TRBV3-1 (or the pseudogene TRBV3-2) to TRBJ2-6; weak D call: TRBD2 (6 bases). CDR3 length: 12 residues. Germline assignment: CDR1 LGHDT and CDR2 YNNKEL (reference sequence). The CDR3 DNA sequence: TGTGCCAGCAGCCAGGGGGGCAACGTCCTGACTTTC. As protein: CASSQGGNVLTF.